This TCR beta chain was documented in a study of molecular identifiers for immune sequencing clone quantification (dated by TCRdb to between 2018 and 2020). Background for the entire study: For a replicate experiment, RNA from around 20,000 or 100,000 naive CD8 T cells was divided into five aliquots, of which four were sequenced. This methods study benchmarked molecular-identifier clustering-based TCR repertoire sequencing (MIDCIRS) and TCR RNA copy counting, using CD8 T cells to do so. What the authors observed across the whole study: When barcode sub-clustering was left out, chimeric consensus sequences inflated TCR diversity, with chimeras reaching as high as 47%. Modeling indicated roughly 3.2 TCR RNA copies recovered per cell, compared with around 10 by digital PCR, which implies a capture efficiency of approximately 30%. In CMV-specific effector cells, clones with more than 20 RNA copies contained over 98% of molecules, whereas in naive cells such clones contained under 1% of molecules. Spiked-in Jurkat TCR RNA equal to a single cell's worth was reported to be detectable even within 1,100,000 naive CD8 T cells. The naive libraries included spiked-in Jurkat TCR RNA (about ten copies' worth), and this Jurkat TCR RNA is not part of the donor repertoire. The sizes of highly expanded clones could end up underestimated when identical TCR molecules share a barcode.

A distance of 14 bases separates the germline ends of V and J, which lose 0 bases and 5 bases respectively. CDR3 length: 15 amino acids, cysteine to phenylalanine. The sequence is cut down to CDR3 DNA, 45 bases in frame from base 1. Based on the germline V gene, the CDR1 and CDR2 sequences are SGHDN and FVKESK. Libraries of naive CD8 T cells were built from anywhere between about 20,000 and 1,000,000 sorted cells, with 10%, 30% or 50% of the purified RNA used. On a BD FACSAria II, naive CD8 T cells were FACS-sorted as CD8+CD4-CCR7+CD45RA+ and collected into RLT Plus buffer. Ten to eleven TCR copies' worth of Jurkat RNA were spiked into roughly 19,000-1,000,000 naive CD8 T cell samples to test detection sensitivity. CD8 T cells were enriched using RosetteSep CD8+ T Cell Enrichment Cocktail and Ficoll-Paque, and the enriched cells then underwent ACK red cell lysis. Libraries came from PCR. This sample was sequenced with an Illumina HiSeq 4000. Preparation of bulk TCR libraries followed a previously described approach, with the TCR primers listed in Table S5. Total RNA was purified with the Qiagen AllPrep DNA/RNA kit. Before any analysis, reads coming from multiple sequencing runs of the same library were combined into one pool. The original pipeline was this. Reads were retained only if the reads had an exact TCR constant sequence, and the retained reads were trimmed to 150 nt and grouped according to their 12-nt molecular barcodes. Reads within each barcode group were sub-clustered using a 15% Levenshtein threshold, and quality-weighted consensus sequences were constructed for each RNA molecule. Non-functional sequences were discarded, and so were lower-count sequences lying one edit away from another sequence. Barcode sub-clusters with fewer than 20% of the maximum read count were removed, based on fitting two negative binomial distributions. Using fastp trimming at Q25 and MiXCR clonotype assembly, TCRdb reanalyzed the public sequencing data and kept in-frame beta chains. CDR3 protein duplicates are merged, each entry listing the most common genes and DNA. Clone size and V and J calls follow TCRdb, not the original study. For this sample the table gives 9,700 or so distinct CDR3 sequences, of which approximately 20% were detected only once. Under 1.5% of the sample is taken by the ten largest.

This clonotype has a count of ten or more. What antigen it recognizes has not been identified. Base qualities were left out, and no much larger clone turns up one base away. This receptor was identified in a human donor in good health. Some libraries in this study had Jurkat cell RNA spiked in. This chain is built from TRBV14 and TRBJ2-7; the D gene identity is not certain. The sequenced material came from naive CD8+ T cells from blood, with Jurkat cell RNA spiked in. The sample's cell subset or site, from its label and the paper: FACS-sorted CD8+CD4-CCR7+CD45RA+ naive T cells. The CDR3 is CASSQDGDRVNEQYF. The nucleotides are TGTGCCAGCAGCCAAGATGGAGATAGGGTTAACGAGCAGTACTTC.